This T cell receptor beta chain is from a study of T cells in Graves' hyperthyroidism and ophthalmopathy. There are many counts of this clonotype. CDR3 length: 13 amino acids. V was pared by 5 bases and J by 2 bases, with 10 bases between. From germline, CDR1 is MNHEY and CDR2 SVGEGT. Using RNA transcripts as the source, TCR beta CDR3 regions were amplified. Primed by the HTBI set, a first-round RT-PCR was run on the TCR CDR3. Each CDR3 protein gets one entry after TCRdb re-called the multiplex PCR reads with MiXCR. In the table there are some 570,000 distinct CDR3 sequences, over 15% of which are singletons.

This receptor was obtained from a woman aged 18-29 years with Graves' ophthalmopathy. The sample comprised blood. This chain links TRBV6-2 or TRBV6-3 with TRBJ2-7; D is possibly TRBD1 (6 bases). The CDR3 spells CASSQTGPYEQYF. CDR3 DNA: TGTGCCAGCAGTCAGACAGGTCCCTACGAGCAGTACTTC.